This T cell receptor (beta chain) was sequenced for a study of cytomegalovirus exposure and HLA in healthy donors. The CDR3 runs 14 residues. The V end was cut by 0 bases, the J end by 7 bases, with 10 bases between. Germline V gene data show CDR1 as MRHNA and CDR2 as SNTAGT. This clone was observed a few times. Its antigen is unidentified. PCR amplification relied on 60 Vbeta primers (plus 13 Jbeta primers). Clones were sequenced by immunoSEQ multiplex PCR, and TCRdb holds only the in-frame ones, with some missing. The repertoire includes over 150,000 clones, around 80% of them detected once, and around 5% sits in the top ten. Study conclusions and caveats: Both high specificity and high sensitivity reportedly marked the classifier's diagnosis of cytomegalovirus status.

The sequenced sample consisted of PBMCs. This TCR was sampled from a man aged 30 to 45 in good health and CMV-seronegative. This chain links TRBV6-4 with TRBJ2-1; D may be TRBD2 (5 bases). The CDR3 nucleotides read TGTGCCAGCAGTGACTCAGAGGGTCATAATGAGCAGTTCTTC. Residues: CASSDSEGHNEQFF.